These 26 T cell receptor beta chains were all obtained from the same sample, sequenced in a study of regulatory T cells in long-lasting Graves disease. The time point was: newly diagnosed GD, antithyroid drugs for less than 3 months. PBMCs were the source of the RNA used for TCR sequencing. iRepertoire HTBI primers and Arm-PCR of CDR3 regions built TCR beta libraries. Via MiXCR, TCRdb re-called the multiplex PCR reads, giving one row per CDR3 protein. Of 350,000 to 550,000 distinct CDR3 sequences in the sample, 12% to 15% were seen once. Separately, the same data were catalogued under a study of T cells in Graves' hyperthyroidism and ophthalmopathy.

The source was peripheral blood mononuclear cells (PBMCs), collected at new diagnosis, from a patient treated with antithyroid drugs. Every receptor here comes from a woman in her forties or fifties with Graves disease.

The sample holds a few counts of this clonotype. The rearrangement links TRBV9 to TRBJ2-1, with 7 bases that match TRBD2. CDR3 length: 15 residues. Germline assignment: CDR1 SGDLS and CDR2 YYNGEE. J lost 4 bases, V lost 2 bases, and 6 bases had no gene match. The CDR3 DNA sequence: TGTGCCAGCAGCGTCGGCGGGAGCCAATACAATGAGCAGTTCTTC. Its protein product is CASSVGGSQYNEQFF.

This clonotype was counted ten times or more. The rearrangement uses TRBV30 and TRBJ2-1; 8 nucleotides agree with TRBD2. CDR1 is GTSNPN and CDR2 is SVGIG in the germline V gene (reference sequence). This CDR3 contains 15 residues. J was trimmed by 0 bases and V by 4 bases; bases with no gene match: 5. The CDR3 protein is CAWTSGRSSYNEQFF. The CDR3 DNA reads as TGTGCCTGGACTAGCGGGCGCAGCTCCTACAATGAGCAGTTCTTC.

This rearrangement joins TRBV5-6 to TRBJ2-1, with 7 nucleotides matching TRBD2. V was clipped by 3 bases and J by 9 bases; unmatched bases: 6. The CDR3 extends over 13 amino acids. Germline assignment: CDR1 SGHDT and CDR2 YYEEEE. The CDR3 DNA is TGTGCCAGCAGCTATTGGGAGGGAAGTGAGCAGTTCTTC. It codes for CASSYWEGSEQFF.

This clonotype was seen at least ten times. The chain couples TRBV10-2 to TRBJ2-5; unclear D gene. This CDR3 contains 10 residues. The V end was cut by 8 bases, the J end by 5 bases, with 6 bases between. In germline, CDR1 is WSHSY, CDR2 SAAADI. CDR3 DNA sequence: TGCGCCAGCCTGGGGGAGACCCAGTACTTC. It is translated as CASLGETQYF.

This clonotype was recorded many times. A read error may produce the germline difference seen at one junction end. The V and J genes are TRBV11-3 and TRBJ1-1; no clear D. The CDR3 runs to 13 residues. The germline gives CDR1 SGHNT, CDR2 YENEEA. The CDR3 DNA is TGTGCCAGCAGCTCCCCCCCTTACACGGAAGCTTTCTTT. It specifies CASSSPPYTEAFF.

The V call is TRBV5-6, the J call TRBJ2-7; TRBD2 aligns across 9 bases. The CDR3 contains 14 residues. From germline, CDR1 is SGHDT and CDR2 YYEEEE. The J segment lost 6 bases and the V segment lost 0 bases, leaving 4 bases of the junction unmatched. CDR3 DNA sequence: TGTGCCAGCAGCTTGGCTAGCGGGATTAGCGAGCAGTACTTC. Translating gives CASSLASGISEQYF.

At least ten counts were recorded for this clonotype. This chain joins TRBV20-1 and TRBJ2-7, with 8 bases identical to TRBD1. The germline V gene encodes CDR1 DFQATT and CDR2 SNEGSKA (reference sequence). The CDR3 consists of 14 residues. V was clipped by 5 bases and J by 0 bases; unmatched bases: 6. CDR3 sequence reads: CSAARGTGSYEQYF. DNA for the CDR3: TGCAGTGCTGCGAGGGGGACAGGCTCCTACGAGCAGTACTTC.

This clonotype was seen a few times. V and J are TRBV27 and TRBJ1-4, with D tentatively TRBD1 (6 bases). This CDR3 is built from 11 residues. V lost 5 bases and J 14 bases, leaving 12 bases between the germline ends. The V gene's germline CDR1 is MNHEY and CDR2 SMNVEV (reference sequence). CDR3 amino acids: CASSNRDMLFF. In DNA form, the CDR3 reads TGTGCCAGCAGTAACAGGGATATGCTGTTTTTT.

V and J are TRBV10-3 and TRBJ1-1, with 7 nucleotides matching TRBD1. Losses at the gene ends were 9 bases for V and 3 bases for J; bases not matched to a gene: 7. The length of the CDR3 is 13 residues. CDR1 and CDR2 (germline): ENHRY, SYGVKD. The CDR3 here is CAMKGTADTEAFF. The CDR3 DNA is TGTGCCATGAAAGGGACAGCCGACACTGAAGCTTTCTTT.

A few counts support this clonotype. At one of its ends the junction is not consistent with the germline gene, which may arise from a read error. The J gene is TRBJ1-1, the V gene TRBV12-3 or TRBV12-4, with D uncertain. This CDR3 is built from 13 residues. This chain's CDR3 is CASGFGGVYGAFF. DNA of the CDR3: TGTGCCAGCGGTTTTGGTGGGGTCTATGGAGCTTTCTTT.

Comment on this clonotype: This could be a read error, since a much larger clone is one nucleotide away. The chain has TRBV19 and TRBJ1-1, with D perhaps matching TRBD1 (5 bases). The CDR3 is 13 residues long. The germline gives CDR1 LNHDA, CDR2 SQIVND (reference sequence). The CDR3 bases are TGTACCAGTAGTAAAAAGGGGAGCACTGAAGCTTTCTTT. Encoded protein: CTSSKKGSTEAFF.

This clonotype was seen many times. The CDR3 DNA reads TGTGCCAGCAGCCTAGGACAGGGGATCTATGGCTACACCTTC. This codes for CASSLGQGIYGYTF. This rearrangement joins TRBV3-1 to TRBJ1-2; 9 bases are a match to TRBD1. This CDR3 contains 14 residues. Germline trimming cut 4 bases from V and 4 bases from J; bases unmatched to any gene: 4. CDR1 and CDR2 from the germline V gene are LGHDT and YNNKEL (reference sequence).

This clonotype was counted at least ten times. The chain carries TRBV7-6 and TRBJ2-7, with D unclear. CDR3 length equals 15 residues. The germline gives CDR1 SGHVS, CDR2 FNYEAQ. V gave up 0 bases and J gave up 0 bases, with 9 bases separating them. DNA for the CDR3: TGTGCCAGCAGCTTAGCTCAGGATCCCTCCTACGAGCAGTACTTC. Its protein product is CASSLAQDPSYEQYF.

This chain connects TRBV3-1 to TRBJ2-2; D is possibly TRBD2 (5 bases). Germline V gene data show CDR1 as LGHDT and CDR2 as YNNKEL (reference sequence). V was clipped by 0 bases and J by 10 bases, with 12 bases between them. The CDR3 spans 14 residues. The CDR3 loop reads CASSQEHRTVELFF. The CDR3 nucleotides read TGTGCCAGCAGCCAAGAGCATAGGACTGTGGAGCTGTTTTTT.

This clonotype was recorded many times. The rearrangement uses TRBV27 and TRBJ1-1; weak D call: TRBD1 (5 bases). The CDR3 consists of 16 residues. V lost 5 bases and J lost 3, with 19 bases in between. Germline CDR1 MNHEY, CDR2 SMNVEV (reference sequence). This chain's CDR3 is CASSETGPNIYTEAFF. CDR3 bases: TGTGCCAGCAGTGAAACAGGACCAAATATATACACTGAAGCTTTCTTT.

The V call is TRBV27, the J call TRBJ2-1; 8 nucleotides agree with TRBD1. CDR3 length equals 15 residues. Losses at the gene ends were 3 bases for V and 6 bases for J; bases not matched to a gene: 7. Germline CDR1 reads MNHEY; CDR2 reads SMNVEV (reference sequence). The CDR3 DNA is TGTGCCAGCAGTTTGGCAGGGGGCTCGATCAATGAGCAGTTCTTC. Its protein is CASSLAGGSINEQFF.

Details on this clonotype: A clone one base away is much larger, so this may be a read error. The chain combines TRBV3-1 with TRBJ2-3; D not certain. Germline CDR1 and CDR2: LGHDT and YNNKEL (reference sequence). The CDR3 covers 17 residues. This chain's CDR3 is CASRQAEVSPRWNTQYF. CDR3 DNA: TGTGCCAGCAGGCAAGCAGAAGTCTCCCCGAGGTGGAATACGCAGTATTTT.

At least ten counts were recorded for this clonotype. The genes are TRBV3-1 and TRBJ2-1; D unresolved. CDR1 and CDR2 (germline): LGHDT, YNNKEL (reference sequence). The V gene lost 0 bases and the J gene lost 10 bases, with 13 bases spanning the gap. This CDR3 is 14 amino acids long. The CDR3 coding sequence is TGTGCCAGCAGCCAAGATCCCAGTCTGGGAGAGCAGTTCTTC. This sequence encodes CASSQDPSLGEQFF.

This clonotype was seen at least ten times. The V and J genes are TRBV20-1 and TRBJ1-5; D is perhaps TRBD1 (5 bases). This CDR3 has 14 amino acids. Between the trimmed V and J ends, which lost 0 bases and 7 bases, there was a span of 13 bases. Germline CDR1 DFQATT, CDR2 SNEGSKA (reference sequence). In DNA form, the CDR3 reads TGCAGTGCTAGAGATCCCAGGGATCAACAGCCCCAGCATTTT. Translating it yields CSARDPRDQQPQHF.

The table lists this clonotype with many counts. V is TRBV2 and J is TRBJ2-1, with D unresolved. V shed 9 bases and J shed 5 bases, with 14 bases lying between them. Germline-derived CDR1 and CDR2 are SNHLY and FYNNEI. This CDR3 region has 13 residues. DNA for the CDR3: TGTGCCAGAGGAAGGGATGTGGACAATGAGCAGTTCTTC. This translates into CARGRDVDNEQFF.

The J gene is TRBJ2-7, the V gene TRBV10-3; 11 nucleotides match TRBD2. From germline, CDR1 is ENHRY and CDR2 SYGVKD. The V and J ends lost 5 bases and 1 base, in that order; junction bases with no gene match: 4. The CDR3 totals 15 residues. CDR3 in DNA: TGTGCCATCAGTACCGCTAGCGGGAGGTCCTACGAGCAGTACTTC. This translates into CAISTASGRSYEQYF.

As for this clonotype: This may arise from a read error, as a much more abundant clone is one base away. This sequence joins TRBV5-1 and TRBJ2-5; D possibly corresponds to TRBD2 (5 bases). Trimming cost V 3 bases and J 7 bases, with 13 bases left between them. Germline-derived CDR1 and CDR2 are SGHRS and YFSETQ. The length of the CDR3 is 13 residues. The DNA for the CDR3 is TGCGCCAGCAGCTCTCCGGAGGTGAGGACCCAGTACTTC. It yields the protein CASSSPEVRTQYF.

The chain links TRBV12-3 or TRBV12-4 to TRBJ2-7; weak D call: TRBD1 (6 bases). Trimming removed 3 bases at V and 0 bases at J, with 9 bases between. This CDR3 region has 14 residues. CDR3 sequence (DNA): TGTGCCAGCAGTTTTAAGGGGGACTCCTACGAGCAGTACTTC. It encodes CASSFKGDSYEQYF.

This clonotype was seen many times. V is TRBV7-9 and J is TRBJ2-7; unclear D gene. The V gene's germline CDR1 is SEHNR and CDR2 FQNEAQ (reference sequence). Trimming pared 5 bases from V and 4 bases from J, leaving 24 bases between. The CDR3 extends over 17 amino acids. CDR3 in DNA: TGTGCCAGCAGCCCTATAACCTCGACCGTGAAGGTATACGAGCAGTACTTC. Translation: CASSPITSTVKVYEQYF.

This clonotype appeared many times. The genes are TRBV5-1 and TRBJ1-1; no clear D gene. The CDR3 totals 15 residues. V was pared by 0 bases and J by 1 base, with 10 bases between. Per germline, CDR1 SGHRS and CDR2 YFSETQ. The CDR3 protein is CASSLDGMSNTEAFF. CDR3 DNA: TGCGCCAGCAGCTTGGATGGGATGTCGAACACTGAAGCTTTCTTT. The whole variable domain, filled in from reference TRBV5-1 and TRBJ1-1, reads KAGVTQTPRYLIKTRGQQVTLSCSPISGHRSVSWYQQTPGQGLQFLFEYFSETQRNKGNFPGRFSGRQFSNSRSEMNVSTLELGDSALYLCASSLDGMSNTEAFFGQGTRLTVV.

This clonotype was counted many times. The chain is built from TRBV11-3 and TRBJ2-3; 12 bases fit TRBD2. The V gene end was trimmed by 4 bases and the J gene end by 3 bases; junction bases not matched to a gene: 5. The CDR3 is 16 amino acids. Germline CDR1 and CDR2: SGHNT and YENEEA. The CDR3 sequence is CASSSSGRAVTDTQYF. CDR3 nucleotide sequence: TGTGCCAGCAGCTCTAGCGGGAGGGCCGTGACAGATACGCAGTATTTT.